This paragraph reports one TCR beta chain. This clone was detected only a few times. Its specific antigen is unknown. No base qualities exist here, and no much larger clone lies one base off it. The data were taken from a study of shared clonotypes between healthy human individuals (dated by TCRdb to 2020 to 2022). Concerning the study at large: The cohort included a few men and a couple of women between 18 and 49 years of age. To increase sequencing depth and limit assay-specific biases, TCR repertoire library preparation and sequencing were carried out by different laboratories using diverse techniques. For each donor, CD4 naive and CD4 memory were each given three plates, CD8 naive was given two plates, and CD8 memory was given one plate. Per donor, leukapheresis produced somewhere between about 0.85 and 10 billion PBMCs. To estimate repertoire size and how much clonotype sharing occurs between individuals, the study deeply sequenced the blood TCR repertoires of five healthy adults. What the research found in general, with its limitations: Higher generation probabilities were observed for clonotypes shared by all four sorted-subset donors than for non-shared clonotypes. Based on pairwise subsampling, the degree of clonotype sharing among donors was expected to be affected by sequencing depth. Because the study included only a small number of donors, the genetic and exposure-history diversity represented was limited. Estimated clonotype richness was generally larger for naive than for memory subsets. Approximately 4.8% of naive CD4, 3.5% of naive CD8, roughly 2.4% of memory CD4, and about 0.4% of memory CD8 clonotypes were shared across a few donors. Sampling was restricted to blood, and TCR repertoires in tissues likely differ from the TCR repertoires found in blood. Rarefaction of sorted-subset datasets indicated incomplete sequencing despite the large sequencing depth.

The donors were healthy, HIV-negative adults who had no recently reported acute infections or vaccinations. Every donor was a Caucasian adult living in Nashville, Tennessee, USA. CD4+ T cells were enriched through magnetic negative selection, after which naive cells were positively selected on CD45RA and the remaining negative fraction served as the memory subset. Blood was obtained by leukapheresis, after which PBMCs were separated by Ficoll-Histopaque density gradient centrifugation and cryopreserved in liquid nitrogen vapor phase. Analytical flow cytometry was used to check the purity and quantity of every magnetically sorted T cell population. Each sorted fraction had its genomic DNA isolated and then quantified by UV absorbance on a Nanodrop 2000c. According to the germline V gene (reference sequence), CDR1 reads LNHDA and CDR2 reads SQIVND. The CDR3 contains 14 residues, cysteine and phenylalanine counted. CDR3 DNA is the only sequence kept; it has 42 bases, read in frame from the first base. Trimming takes 0 bases from V and 3 bases from J, and the germline ends sit 9 bases apart.

Using the deep immunoSEQ assay, TCR CDR3 regions were amplified from genomic DNA by multiplex PCR. Extracted genomic DNA from each cell subset was spread evenly across all wells of several immunoSEQ 96-well plates, with each plate serving as a replicate. For sorted subsets, around 200 ng genomic DNA, equal to 30,000 or so T cell genomes, was loaded into each replicate PCR. The purified libraries were quantified using a Qubit 3.0 fluorometer, sized with a Bioanalyzer 2100, and then quantified again using the KAPA Library Quantification kit. A separate single-read 150-cycle Illumina NextSeq 550 flow cell was used to sequence each immunoSEQ 96-well plate. From the authors' description of their analysis: Because the immunoSEQ output held only junctional sequences and lacked quality scores, the filtering could not match the filtering applied to full-length reads. Sequences were annotated with PyIR, a Python wrapper for IgBLAST v1.9, using IMGT germline references to assign V/J genes and CDR3. Any read was removed if the V/J assignment was weak (E-value above 1e-6), the CDR3 was missing, or the read contained stop codons, out-of-frame junctions, or ambiguous translated residues. V3J clonotypes were defined as sequences sharing an identical inferred V gene, J gene, and CDR3 amino acid sequence. Percentage overlap between repertoires was calculated by dividing the number of shared unique clonotypes by the size of the smaller repertoire. Three approaches were used to assess repertoire richness: RTK rarefaction, the Chao1 estimator, and Recon v2.1 estimates of unobserved clonotypes. Generation probabilities were computed with OLGA for all TCRbeta clonotypes obtained by the gDNA method from several donors. The table was pulled from immuneACCESS by TCRdb, which kept in-frame rearrangements only. Such tables lose some clones; where checked, under half of the loss comes from unresolved V genes, and the rest has no known cause. That table furnishes V, J and clone size, whereas the DNA furnished D and trimming. The sample table shows over a million clones, and around 76% are seen once. The ten largest clones represent about 1.5% of the sample.

This TCR derives from a man aged 18-30 years in good health. The specimen sequenced was memory CD4+ T cells sorted from blood. The cell subset or site label, read with the paper, signifies: CD45RA-negative fraction. The chain employs TRBV19 and TRBJ2-7; the D segment is perhaps TRBD1 or TRBD2, each sharing 5 matched bases. The DNA sequence is as follows: TGTGCCAGTAGTATAGATCAGGGAGTCTACGAGCAGTACTTC. The translation is CASSIDQGVYEQYF.